Following are 32 T cell receptor beta chains from one sample sequenced in a study of beta chain features in type 1 diabetes. Isolated RNA was reverse transcribed in full, so expressed TCRB transcripts were sequenced. Using immunoSEQ multiplex PCR, the repertoire was profiled, and TCRdb retains in-frame clones only, with some absent. The sample lists 390,000 or so clones, around 14% seen once, with approximately 0.038% in the top ten. Material for sequencing was naive CD4+ T cells from blood. These receptors were taken from a man in his thirties or forties in good health.

As regards this clone: Other DNA sequences of this sample code for an identical CDR3. CDR3 in DNA: TGTGCCAGCAGTTATTCAGCGGGACGAGCCAAAAACATTCAGTACTTC. Its protein product is CASSYSAGRAKNIQYF. The rearrangement joins TRBV6-5 to TRBJ2-4; 7 bases map to TRBD2. V lost 3 bases to trimming and J lost 0 bases; unmatched junction nucleotides: 5. Germline V gene data show CDR1 as MNHEY and CDR2 as SVGAGI. CDR3 length: 16 residues.

This clone was found a few times. This chain joins TRBV5-6 and TRBJ2-5; D is uncertain. The last part of the DNA fits TRBJ2-7 better; the J call may be wrong. The germline V gene has CDR1 SGHDT and CDR2 YYEEEE. The CDR3 consists of 11 residues. The chain's CDR3 is CASSLEYEQYF. In DNA, the CDR3 is TGTGCCAGCAGCTTGGAGTACGAGCAGTACTTC.

This clone came up a few times. The rearrangement joins TRBV7-9 to TRBJ2-1; 11 nucleotides line up with TRBD2. The germline gives CDR1 SEHNR, CDR2 FQNEAQ (reference sequence). This CDR3 comprises 15 residues. Trimming cost V 7 bases and J 6 bases; bases outside gene matches: 8. CDR3 sequence: CASILLAGAGNEQFF. The CDR3 nucleotides are TGTGCCAGCATCCTACTAGCGGGAGCAGGCAATGAGCAGTTCTTC. The complete variable domain, with remaining parts taken from reference TRBV7-9 and TRBJ2-1, reads DTGVSQNPRHKITKRGQNVTFRCDPISEHNRLYWYRQTLGQGPEFLTYFQNEAQLEKSRLLSDRFSAERPKGSFSTLEIQRTEQGDSAMYLCASILLAGAGNEQFFGPGTRLTVL.

This clone was recorded a few times. The genes are TRBV4-3 and TRBJ2-3, with 10 bases fitting TRBD2. J was trimmed by 2 bases and V by 0 bases; bases with no gene match: 8. The CDR3 spans 18 residues. The germline V gene has CDR1 LGHNA and CDR2 YSLEER. CDR3 region: CASSQDSVAGGNTDTQYF. The CDR3, as DNA: TGCGCCAGCAGCCAAGATTCAGTAGCGGGAGGAAACACAGATACGCAGTATTTT.

This chain links TRBV5-4 with TRBJ1-1, with a tentative D call TRBD1 (5 bases). The germline V gene has CDR1 SGHNT and CDR2 YYREEE (reference sequence). The V gene lost 4 bases and the J gene lost 3 bases, with 13 bases spanning the gap. The CDR3 is 14 residues long. The CDR3 DNA reads as TGTGCCAGCAGCGGAGGGGCTAGGGACACTGAAGCTTTCTTT. Translation: CASSGGARDTEAFF.

The V call is TRBV6-5, the J call TRBJ1-1; D is uncertain. Per germline, CDR1 MNHEY and CDR2 SVGAGI. V was trimmed by 0 bases and J by 0 bases, leaving 8 bases between them. This CDR3 comprises 15 residues. The CDR3 DNA follows: TGTGCCAGCAGTTACTCGATGGCAGTGAACACTGAAGCTTTCTTT. Translation: CASSYSMAVNTEAFF.

Only a few counts were recorded for this clone. CDR3 amino acids: CASSPDPGTGSGYTF. In nucleotides, the CDR3 is TGTGCCAGCAGCCCCGACCCGGGGACAGGAAGTGGCTACACCTTC. The J gene is TRBJ1-2, the V gene TRBV7-9; TRBD1 matches at 8 bases. Germline V gene sequence: CDR1 SEHNR, CDR2 FQNEAQ (reference sequence). V shed 5 bases and J 7 bases; nucleotides not matched to a gene: 12. The length of the CDR3 is 15 residues. Looking up the rest from reference TRBV7-9 and TRBJ1-2 gives the full variable domain: DTGVSQNPRHKITKRGQNVTFRCDPISEHNRLYWYRQTLGQGPEFLTYFQNEAQLEKSRLLSDRFSAERPKGSFSTLEIQRTEQGDSAMYLCASSPDPGTGSGYTFGSGTRLTVV.

The J gene is TRBJ2-3, the V gene TRBV18, with D possibly being TRBD2 (5 bases). Germline-derived CDR1 and CDR2 are KGHSH and LQKENI. This CDR3 has 15 residues. V dropped 5 bases and J dropped 2 bases, with 14 bases sitting between them. The CDR3 reads CASSLTTGFTDTQYF. The CDR3 bases are TGTGCCAGCTCATTAACCACGGGATTCACAGATACGCAGTATTTT.

Only one count was recorded for this clone. The chain employs TRBV9 and TRBJ2-5; possibly TRBD2 for D (5 bases). CDR3 size: 13 residues. Germline CDR1 SGDLS, CDR2 YYNGEE. The V end was cut by 0 bases, the J end by 5 bases, with 8 bases between. Here the CDR3 DNA reads TGTGCCAGCAGCGTAGCGGGGTCCGAGACCCAGTACTTC. It translates to CASSVAGSETQYF.

The chain links TRBV4-1 to TRBJ1-4; D is possibly TRBD1 (6 bases). The V gene lost 4 bases and the J gene lost 7 bases, with 13 bases spanning the gap. The CDR3 spans 14 residues. CDR1 MGHRA and CDR2 YSYEKL come from the germline V gene. The CDR3 DNA reads TGCGCCAGCAGCCGAGACCAGGGGAGTGAAAAACTGTTTTTT. Its protein is CASSRDQGSEKLFF.

This clone has a handful of counts. This chain links TRBV10-3 with TRBJ2-3; D tentatively fits TRBD1 or TRBD2 (5 bases each). This CDR3 is 13 amino acids long. Per germline, CDR1 ENHRY and CDR2 SYGVKD. With 7 bases removed from V and 5 bases from J, the gap between germline ends came to 13 bases. The CDR3 region is CAIMGVSEDTQYF. CDR3 DNA sequence: TGTGCCATCATGGGGGTTTCGGAAGATACGCAGTATTTT.

The V and J genes are TRBV5-6 and TRBJ2-4, with TRBD1 matching over 12 bases. Germline V CDR1 and CDR2: SGHDT, YYEEEE. The CDR3 covers 19 residues. V shed 5 bases and J 3 bases; nucleotides not matched to a gene: 15. DNA for the CDR3: TGTGCCAGCAGTTCCCGGCCAGGGACAGGGGGCAAGGGCAAAAACATTCAGTACTTC. Amino acids: CASSSRPGTGGKGKNIQYF.

This clone was detected a few times. The chain uses TRBV20-1 and TRBJ2-1; TRBD2 matches at 7 bases. Per germline, CDR1 DFQATT and CDR2 SNEGSKA (reference sequence). The CDR3 is 11 amino acids. The CDR3 DNA is TGCAGCGGGAGGTCATACAATGAGCAGTTCTTC. Translation: CSGRSYNEQFF.

The V gene is TRBV4-3, the J gene TRBJ2-4; D is undetermined. There are 16 residues in the CDR3. Germline V gene sequence: CDR1 LGHNA, CDR2 YSLEER. V lost 1 base, J lost 0 bases, and 10 bases lay in between. DNA of the CDR3: TGCGCCAGCAGCCAAGGGGCGACATTAGCCAAAAACATTCAGTACTTC. Its translation is CASSQGATLAKNIQYF.

The chain recombines TRBV6-6 with TRBJ2-7; D unclear. Germline values: CDR1 MNHNY, CDR2 SVGAGI (reference sequence). Trimming left V 2 bases short and J 2 bases short, with 7 bases between. The CDR3 spans 13 residues. For the CDR3, the DNA is TGTGCCAGCAGTTACCGTACAGCCTACGAGCAGTACGTC. This sequence encodes CASSYRTAYEQYV.

This chain connects TRBV7-2 to TRBJ2-7; tentatively, D is TRBD2 (5 bases). The CDR3 is 12 residues long. Germline CDR1 SGHTA, CDR2 FQGNSA. Deletions cut 2 bases from V and 12 bases from J, with 14 bases between. The CDR3 reads CASSLNAGRPYV. CDR3 coding DNA: TGTGCCAGCAGCTTAAATGCGGGTAGGCCGTACGTC.

This clone came up a few times. The chain combines TRBV5-1 with TRBJ2-5; 14 bases fit TRBD2. Unmatched junction bases numbered 3, after V lost 4 bases and J lost 4 bases. The CDR3 extends over 15 amino acids. Germline CDR1 is SGHRS and CDR2 is YFSETQ. The CDR3 protein is CASSLGLAGAETQYF. Written as DNA, the CDR3 is TGCGCCAGCAGCCTGGGACTAGCGGGAGCAGAGACCCAGTACTTC.

There are a few counts of this clone. The chain employs TRBV10-3 and TRBJ1-1; D gene unclear. This CDR3 comprises 13 residues. Germline CDR1 reads ENHRY; CDR2 reads SYGVKD. Between the trimmed V and J ends, which lost 2 bases and 7 bases, there was a span of 11 bases. The CDR3 protein is CAISEIIRNEAFF. Here the CDR3 DNA reads TGTGCCATCAGTGAGATAATCAGGAATGAAGCTTTCTTT.

The J gene is TRBJ2-3, the V gene TRBV11-3; 11 positions agree with TRBD2. V shed 4 bases, J shed 2 bases, and the junction held 5 bases outside the gene matches. Germline V gene lookup returns CDR1 SGHNT and CDR2 YENEEA. CDR3 size: 16 residues. The DNA of the CDR3 is TGTGCCAGCAGCTACGGGACTAGCGGTTCCACAGATACGCAGTATTTT. Translation: CASSYGTSGSTDTQYF. Supplemented by reference TRBV11-3 and TRBJ2-3, the full variable domain reads EAGVVQSPRYKIIEKKQPVAFWCNPISGHNTLYWYLQNLGQGPELLIRYENEEAVDDSQLPKDRFSAERLKGVDSTLKIQPAELGDSAVYLCASSYGTSGSTDTQYFGPGTRLTVL.

This chain connects TRBV9 to TRBJ1-4, with D possibly TRBD1 on 5 matching bases. V was clipped by 4 bases and J by 7 bases, with 20 bases between them. The germline gives CDR1 SGDLS, CDR2 YYNGEE. This CDR3 has 16 residues. The CDR3 coding sequence is TGTGCCAGCAGCCCCCACGGTGGGGGAATAGGTGAAAAACTGTTTTTT. It specifies CASSPHGGGIGEKLFF.

V usage is TRBV7-2 and J usage is TRBJ1-1; 8 bases line up with TRBD1. Germline V CDR1 and CDR2: SGHTA, FQGNSA. This CDR3 is built from 15 residues. V was pared by 5 bases and J by 4 bases, with 9 bases of the junction left unmatched. For the CDR3, the DNA is TGTGCCAGCAGCCCCCCGACAGGGGAGGCCACTGAAGCTTTCTTT. Protein: CASSPPTGEATEAFF.

The rearrangement uses TRBV7-2 and TRBJ1-2; D perhaps matches TRBD1 (5 bases). The ends were cut back, 2 bases at V and 5 bases at J, with 12 bases in the middle. Germline CDR1 is SGHTA and CDR2 is FQGNSA. CDR3 length: 14 residues. CDR3 protein: CASSLQGGGYGYTF. The CDR3, as DNA: TGTGCCAGCAGCTTACAGGGTGGAGGATATGGCTACACCTTC.

This clone has only a few counts. The CDR3 loop reads CASSITRGLHEQYF. DNA for the CDR3: TGTGCCAGCAGCATAACCAGGGGGCTCCACGAGCAGTACTTC. This chain links TRBV13 with TRBJ2-7; TRBD1 agrees at 8 bases. Germline CDR1 reads PRHDT; CDR2 reads FYEKMQ (reference sequence). CDR3 length: 14 residues. After removal of 5 bases from V and 5 bases from J, the junction contained 8 bases not matched to a gene.

This clone appeared a few times. The chain uses TRBV7-2 and TRBJ2-2; D uncertain. V lost 7 bases and J lost 1, with 13 bases in between. Germline values: CDR1 SGHTA, CDR2 FQGNSA. There are 15 residues in the CDR3. CDR3 residues: CASTPDRLNTGELFF. The DNA for the CDR3 is TGTGCCAGCACCCCGGACCGGCTGAACACCGGGGAGCTGTTTTTT.

The CDR3 DNA follows: TGTGCCAGCAGCCCCTACGACTTTGTGTTAGACAGACGGAACACTGAAGCTTTCTTT. This encodes CASSPYDFVLDRRNTEAFF. The V and J genes are TRBV11-1 and TRBJ1-1, with D perhaps TRBD1 (5 bases). The V and J ends lost 5 bases and 1 base respectively, with 26 bases between them. Germline lookup yields CDR1 SGHAT and CDR2 FQDESV (reference sequence). The CDR3 has 19 residues.

This clone turned up a few times. The chain carries TRBV7-2 and TRBJ1-2; no clear D gene. CDR1 and CDR2 (germline): SGHTA, FQGNSA. V shed 1 base and J shed 7 bases, with 10 bases lying between them. There are 13 residues in the CDR3. The DNA for the CDR3 is TGTGCCAGCAGCTTAGTAGAATGGGGTGGCTACACCTTC. Its translation is CASSLVEWGGYTF.

The chain combines TRBV14 with TRBJ2-4, with D perhaps TRBD1 (6 bases). The V gene lost 6 bases and the J gene lost 1 base, with 10 bases spanning the gap. The CDR3 loop spans 14 amino acids. Germline CDR1 is SGHDN and CDR2 is FVKESK. This CDR3 reads CASSSQGAKNIQYF. Here the CDR3 DNA reads TGTGCCAGCAGTTCGCAGGGGGCCAAAAACATTCAGTACTTC.

The V and J genes are TRBV11-1 and TRBJ2-2; unclear D gene. Germline V gene sequence: CDR1 SGHAT, CDR2 FQDESV (reference sequence). V gave up 1 base and J gave up 2 bases, with 14 bases separating them. The CDR3 spans 17 residues. CDR3 in amino acids: CASSLGRQALNTGELFF. The CDR3 coding sequence is TGTGCCAGCAGCTTAGGACGGCAGGCCTTAAACACCGGGGAGCTGTTTTTT.

This chain connects TRBV18 to TRBJ1-2, with D possibly matching TRBD1 (5 bases). Germline assignment: CDR1 KGHSH and CDR2 LQKENI. Trimming stripped 3 bases from V and 4 bases from J, with 6 bases between. This CDR3 region has 12 residues. Written as DNA, the CDR3 is TGTGCCAGCTCACCGACAGCCTATGGCTACACCTTC. It translates to CASSPTAYGYTF.

The V gene is TRBV7-2, the J gene TRBJ2-3; a weak D match, TRBD2 (6 bases). This CDR3 is 14 amino acids long. V was clipped by 5 bases and J by 4 bases, with 13 bases between them. CDR1 and CDR2 (germline): SGHTA, FQGNSA. The CDR3 DNA reads TGTGCCAGCAGCCAGGGACTCCCGGCAGATACGCAGTATTTT. It translates to CASSQGLPADTQYF.

J is TRBJ1-1 and V is TRBV4-1; 7 nucleotides match TRBD1. Per germline, CDR1 MGHRA and CDR2 YSYEKL. The V gene end was trimmed by 1 base and the J gene end by 1 base; junction bases not matched to a gene: 3. CDR3 length equals 15 residues. The CDR3 spells CASSQAGTANTEAFF. The CDR3 DNA reads TGCGCCAGCAGCCAAGCCGGGACAGCGAACACTGAAGCTTTCTTT.

V usage is TRBV4-1 and J usage is TRBJ2-6; a possible D gene is TRBD2 (6 bases). The germline V gene encodes CDR1 MGHRA and CDR2 YSYEKL. CDR3 size: 17 residues. The V end was cut by 2 bases, the J end by 3 bases, with 14 bases between. The CDR3 bases are TGCGCCAGCAGCCAACGGGAGCGGTTTAATGGGGCCAACGTCCTGACTTTC. Its translation is CASSQRERFNGANVLTF.